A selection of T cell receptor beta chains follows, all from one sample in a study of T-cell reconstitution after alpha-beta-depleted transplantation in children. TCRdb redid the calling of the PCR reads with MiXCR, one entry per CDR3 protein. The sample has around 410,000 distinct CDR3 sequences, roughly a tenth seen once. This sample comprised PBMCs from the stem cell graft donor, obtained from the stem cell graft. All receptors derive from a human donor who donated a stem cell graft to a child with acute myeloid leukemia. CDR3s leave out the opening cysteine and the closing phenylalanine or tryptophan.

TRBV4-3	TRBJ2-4	ASSQDIAKNIQY
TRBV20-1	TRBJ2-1	SAIDVSGFNEQF
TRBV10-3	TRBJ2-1	ANSRGAEQF
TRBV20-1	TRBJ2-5	SAPHRDKPSWFETQY
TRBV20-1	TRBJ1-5	SARDTPNQPQH
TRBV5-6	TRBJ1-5	ASSLRGRYNQPQH
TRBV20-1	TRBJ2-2	SARRAGVAGELF
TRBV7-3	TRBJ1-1	ASSRGGTEAF
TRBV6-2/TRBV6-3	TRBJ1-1	ASSWTGRLGTEAF
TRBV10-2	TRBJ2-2	ASRLDRTSVRTTGELF
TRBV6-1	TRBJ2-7	ASSVAGPAYEQY
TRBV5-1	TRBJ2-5	ASRGRGSKETQY
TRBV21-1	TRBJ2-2	ASSKVRLAQNTGELF
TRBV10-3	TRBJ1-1	AIEAQKNTEAF